This TCR beta chain was captured by sequencing in a study of glioma-infiltrating T cells. Points on this clonotype: What it recognizes is unknown. A much larger clone lies one base from this, so it may be a read error.

Using RNA template, CDR3s of TCR alpha and beta were amplified with iRepertoire arm-PCR. TCRdb called the multiplex PCR reads again in MiXCR, with one record for every CDR3 protein. The sample lists under 200,000 distinct CDR3 sequences, roughly two fifths occurring once. Study-wide findings and caveats: Tissue-blood divergence was below expectation in non-neoplastic patients, above in gliomas.

Sequencing was performed on glioma tissue, nonneoplastic brain tissue, or PBMCs (not recorded which). This clonotype originated in a human donor with low-grade glioma or glioblastoma, undergoing nonglioma brain surgery, or in good health (not recorded which).

The chain's CDR3 is CSVGGNDTQYF. The CDR3 DNA reads as TGCAGCGTTGGGGGGAACGATACGCAGTATTTT. The chain employs TRBV29-1 and TRBJ2-3, with D possibly called TRBD1 or TRBD2 (5 bases each). Germline assignment: CDR1 SQVTM and CDR2 ANQGSEA. V lost 4 bases, J lost 6 bases, and 8 bases lay in between. This CDR3 has 11 residues.